This T cell receptor (beta chain) was recovered during a study of T cell repertoires in cytomegalovirus infection. Study overall: Based on public TCR beta signatures, there were indications of CMV infection and of a matching HLA type.

There are a few counts of this clonotype. Its target is unknown. From germline, CDR1 is ENHRY and CDR2 SYGVKD. The CDR3 has 16 residues. Germline trimming cut 4 bases from V and 0 bases from J; bases unmatched to any gene: 5. Study-level results: Predominance within the ex vivo response was attributable to HLA-C-restricted CMV-specific TCR beta clonotypes. Cumulative frequency (of public TCR beta family members) identified carriers of CMV plus the relevant HLA.

TCRdb re-derived calls from the reads in MiXCR, one entry per CDR3 protein. The sample carries a few hundred thousand distinct CDR3 sequences, roughly 34% recorded once. Source: cultured PBMCs, taken from culture after CMV antigen stimulation. The clonotype was recovered from a human donor in good health (CMV status not recorded). Some clones in this sample may be carry-over from other donors' samples. V usage is TRBV10-3 and J usage is TRBJ2-1, with TRBD2 identical over 8 bases. The CDR3 is CAISGGSGSSYNEQFF. CDR3 in DNA: TGTGCCATCAGTGGGGGGAGCGGGAGCTCCTACAATGAGCAGTTCTTC.